This T cell receptor beta chain originates from a study of blood T cell repertoires in COVID-19. Background on the study: Whether acute or convalescent, the COVID-19 samples came from the United States, Italy and Spain.

Data came from immunoSEQ multiplex PCR; TCRdb stores just in-frame clones and leaves some out. The sample consists of 250,000 to 350,000 clones, 85% of them appearing once. The CDR3 extends over 15 amino acids. Trimming at V came to 4 bases and at J to 4 bases, leaving 8 bases not matched to a gene. Per germline, CDR1 LNHDA and CDR2 SQIVND (reference sequence). Sequencing was done on a sample of PBMCs or T cells enriched from blood (not recorded which). The V gene is TRBV19, the J gene TRBJ1-2, with TRBD1 matching over 8 bases. The sequence came from a woman in her fifties or sixties who had recovered from COVID-19. CDR3 coding DNA: TGTGCCAGTAGTAAGGGTGGGACAGGAGTCTATGGCTACACCTTC. It translates to CASSKGGTGVYGYTF.